This TCR beta chain was captured by sequencing in a study of blood T cell repertoires in COVID-19. Across the whole study: Both acute and convalescent COVID-19 samples were obtained from the United States, Italy and Spain. In each case, the material was cDNA or gDNA derived from T cells, B-cell-depleted T cells, or PBMCs.

Assay: immunoSEQ multiplex PCR; the TCRdb copy retains only in-frame clones and omits some. The sample consists of 150,000 or so clones, about 86% of them appearing once. This clone was seen more than once but under ten times. The CDR3 loop spans 14 amino acids. V lost 5 bases, J lost 6 bases, and 14 bases lay in between. Germline values: CDR1 SGHVS, CDR2 FNYEAQ. This rearrangement joins TRBV7-6 to TRBJ1-5; D is uncertain. This sequence originates from a woman aged 70-85 years with acute or convalescent COVID-19. The source material was peripheral blood. The CDR3: CASSQRGGTQPQHF. The CDR3 DNA is TGTGCCAGCAGCCAACGGGGAGGTACTCAGCCCCAGCATTTT.